A single sample is the source of the 13 T cell receptor beta chains below, sequenced in a study of Tregs in tolerant kidney transplant recipients. Produced via immunoSEQ multiplex PCR; TCRdb's table is partial and in-frame only. The table records fewer than 100,000 clones, approximately 93% of them present only once. The source material was CD4+ T cells from blood, sampled before the transplant. These receptor sequences come from a human donor who received a combined kidney and bone marrow transplant.

The chain uses TRBV27 and TRBJ2-2; TRBD2 aligns across 7 bases. CDR1 and CDR2 (germline): MNHEY, SMNVEV (reference sequence). The CDR3 is made up of 16 amino acids. The junction had 8 bases not matched to a gene; V was cut back by 2 bases and J by 5 bases. CDR3 sequence reads: CASSLMTSTGTGELFF. CDR3 sequence (DNA): TGTGCCAGCAGTTTAATGACTAGCACTGGGACCGGGGAGCTGTTTTTT.

A word on this clone: This sample also contains other DNA sequences that code for the same CDR3. The chain carries TRBV15 and TRBJ1-6; TRBD1 is a possible D gene (5 bases). Between the trimmed V and J ends, which lost 0 bases and 7 bases, there was a span of 7 bases. The length of the CDR3 is 14 residues. CDR1 and CDR2 (germline): LNHNV, YYDKDF (reference sequence). This CDR3 reads CATSRDPGNSPLHF. The CDR3 bases are TGTGCCACCAGCAGAGACCCAGGGAATTCACCCCTCCACTTT.

This clone showed up just once. The chain employs TRBV7-2 and TRBJ2-1; 15 bases match TRBD2. The CDR3 loop spans 18 amino acids. Germline V lookup: CDR1 SGHTA, CDR2 FQGNSA. Germline trimming cut 7 bases from V and 4 bases from J; bases unmatched to any gene: 11. The DNA of the CDR3 is TGTGCCAGCAAAACTCTATCTGGACTAGCGGGAGGGTACAATGAGCAGTTCTTC. Its protein is CASKTLSGLAGGYNEQFF.

The chain links TRBV28 to TRBJ2-1, with unresolved D. The CDR3 totals 11 residues. Germline lookup yields CDR1 MDHEN and CDR2 SYDVKM. V lost 3 bases and J lost 7, with 4 bases in between. For the CDR3, the DNA is TGTGCCAGCAGTTTTATTAATGAGCAGTTCTTC. Its protein is CASSFINEQFF.

V is TRBV6-1 and J is TRBJ1-5; 7 nucleotides align to TRBD1. Trimming removed 6 bases from V and 1 base from J; junction bases left unmatched: 6. Germline CDR1 reads MNHNS; CDR2 reads SASEGT. The CDR3 loop spans 15 amino acids. This CDR3 reads CASRTGQVSNQPQHF. CDR3 bases: TGTGCCAGCAGGACCGGACAGGTGAGCAATCAGCCCCAGCATTTT.

V and J are TRBV7-9 and TRBJ2-7; TRBD2 matches 15 bases. Germline values: CDR1 SEHNR, CDR2 FQNEAQ (reference sequence). Trimming at V came to 5 bases and at J to 7 bases, leaving 6 bases not matched to a gene. CDR3 length: 15 residues. The CDR3 nucleotides read TGTGCCAGCAGCCATTGGACTAGCGGGAGGGATGAGCAGTACTTC. Residues: CASSHWTSGRDEQYF.

The chain recombines TRBV5-1 with TRBJ1-1; the D is unclear. Deletions cut 0 bases from V and 5 bases from J, with 11 bases between. CDR3 size: 14 residues. The V gene's germline CDR1 is SGHRS and CDR2 YFSETQ. The CDR3 DNA follows: TGCGCCAGCAGCTTGGTCCCCGGAGGGACTGAAGCTTTCTTT. This codes for CASSLVPGGTEAFF. Full variable domain (missing parts from reference TRBV5-1 and TRBJ1-1): KAGVTQTPRYLIKTRGQQVTLSCSPISGHRSVSWYQQTPGQGLQFLFEYFSETQRNKGNFPGRFSGRQFSNSRSEMNVSTLELGDSALYLCASSLVPGGTEAFFGQGTRLTVV.

The V call is TRBV7-3, the J call TRBJ2-2; perhaps TRBD2 as D (6 bases). This CDR3 comprises 16 residues. Germline CDR1 reads SGHTA; CDR2 reads FQGTGA. Between the trimmed V and J ends, which lost 0 bases and 1 base, there was a span of 9 bases. CDR3 amino acids: CASSLTGGVNTGELFF. The CDR3 DNA follows: TGTGCCAGCAGCTTAACGGGCGGGGTGAACACCGGGGAGCTGTTTTTT.

The CDR3 region is CASSRTALNTEAFF. In DNA, the CDR3 is TGTGCCAGCAGTCGGACAGCATTGAACACTGAAGCTTTCTTT. The V and J genes are TRBV2 and TRBJ1-1, with D possibly TRBD1 on 6 matching bases. CDR1 is SNHLY, CDR2 FYNNEI, per germline. Trimming stripped 5 bases from V and 0 bases from J, with 10 bases between. The CDR3 covers 14 residues.

This chain connects TRBV9 to TRBJ2-1; 8 bases line up with TRBD2. The CDR3 extends over 15 amino acids. Trimming cost V 4 bases and J 2 bases; bases outside gene matches: 5. Germline CDR1 is SGDLS and CDR2 is YYNGEE. For the CDR3, the DNA is TGTGCCAGCAGCACAGTACTAGCGGCCTACAATGAGCAGTTCTTC. The encoded protein is CASSTVLAAYNEQFF.

V gene TRBV4-3 combines with J gene TRBJ1-1, with 7 bases that match TRBD1. Germline V gene lookup returns CDR1 LGHNA and CDR2 YSLEER. V trimming: 1 base; J trimming: 4 bases; junction bases outside the gene matches: 6. This CDR3 comprises 15 residues. CDR3 loop: CASSQVPQGFTEAFF. The CDR3 nucleotides are TGCGCCAGCAGCCAAGTCCCACAGGGGTTCACTGAAGCTTTCTTT.

The chain combines TRBV7-6 with TRBJ2-5; D unresolved. Deletions cut 5 bases from V and 0 bases from J, with 4 bases between. CDR3 length: 12 amino acids. Germline CDR1 and CDR2: SGHVS and FNYEAQ. CDR3 in amino acids: CASSPNQETQYF. The CDR3 nucleotides read TGTGCCAGCAGCCCAAACCAAGAGACCCAGTACTTC.

The J gene is TRBJ1-2, the V gene TRBV6-1, with D hard to call. There are 16 residues in the CDR3. With 4 bases removed from V and 0 bases from J, the gap between germline ends came to 15 bases. Germline lookup yields CDR1 MNHNS and CDR2 SASEGT. CDR3 residues: CASSGLTPGTNYGYTF. The CDR3 DNA is TGTGCCAGCAGTGGCCTGACCCCAGGAACTAACTATGGCTACACCTTC.